A single sample gave rise to the 27 T cell receptor beta chains below, sequenced in a study of T cell changes during pregnancy in multiple sclerosis. The repertoire was sequenced with immunoSEQ multiplex PCR; TCRdb's copy has only in-frame clones and lacks some. The table records 100,000 to 150,000 clones, roughly 92% of them present only once. This specimen was peripheral blood, taken before pregnancy. Receptors were obtained from a female donor with multiple sclerosis, enrolled in a pregnancy study.

This clone was found once. The CDR3 here is CASSLAYRGGGPEAFF. Here the CDR3 DNA reads TGTGCCAGCAGCTTAGCCTACAGGGGGGGAGGGCCTGAAGCTTTCTTT. This chain uses TRBV11-2 with TRBJ1-1, with 8 bases fitting TRBD1. Germline V gene lookup returns CDR1 SGHAT and CDR2 FQNNGV. The CDR3 sequence is 16 residues long. After removal of 1 base from V and 6 bases from J, the junction contained 10 bases not matched to a gene.

The chain employs TRBV6-1 and TRBJ1-5; TRBD1 is a possible D gene (6 bases). Per germline, CDR1 MNHNS and CDR2 SASEGT. The CDR3 sequence is 14 residues long. V was shortened by 7 bases and J by 2 bases, with 12 bases between the two germline ends. The CDR3 nucleotides read TGTGCCAGCACCGAAGGGGGGGGCAATCAGCCCCAGCATTTT. Translation: CASTEGGGNQPQHF.

The rearrangement uses TRBV28 and TRBJ2-3, with D hard to call. Germline CDR1 MDHEN, CDR2 SYDVKM. The CDR3 has 16 residues. Trimming cost V 4 bases and J 0 bases, with 14 bases left between them. The CDR3 protein is CASSSVDILSTDTQYF. The CDR3 coding sequence is TGTGCCAGCAGTTCCGTAGACATTCTTAGCACAGATACGCAGTATTTT.

This chain connects TRBV5-1 to TRBJ2-7, with D tentatively TRBD1 (6 bases). Per the germline V gene, CDR1 is SGHRS and CDR2 is YFSETQ. The V end was cut by 0 bases, the J end by 2 bases, with 18 bases between. The CDR3 spans 17 residues. The DNA of the CDR3 is TGCGCCAGCAGCTTGGAAGTTACCCGGACAGCACCCTACGAGCAGTACTTC. Amino acid sequence: CASSLEVTRTAPYEQYF.

The chain carries TRBV5-6 and TRBJ2-6; 7 nucleotides agree with TRBD1. V lost 0 bases and J lost 5; bases outside the gene matches: 8. The germline gives CDR1 SGHDT, CDR2 YYEEEE. The CDR3 has 17 amino acids. CDR3 in DNA: TGTGCCAGCAGCTTGGAAGGGACAGCGTACCGGGCCAACGTCCTGACTTTC. The encoded protein is CASSLEGTAYRANVLTF.

This clone showed up just once. The chain combines TRBV10-1 with TRBJ2-1; tentatively, D is TRBD1 (5 bases). V gave up 0 bases and J gave up 7 bases, with 10 bases separating them. The germline V gene has CDR1 WNHNN and CDR2 SYGVQD (reference sequence). This CDR3 is built from 14 residues. In DNA, the CDR3 is TGCGCCAGCAGTGAGTCGAAGGGGCAGAATGAGCAGTTCTTC. Amino acid sequence: CASSESKGQNEQFF.

The V gene is TRBV28, the J gene TRBJ2-3; 8 positions agree with TRBD1. The germline gives CDR1 MDHEN, CDR2 SYDVKM. The length of the CDR3 is 16 residues. V lost 6 bases and J lost 1; bases outside the gene matches: 9. CDR3 bases: TGTGCCAGCAGCCCCCACCGGACAGGGCGCACAGATACGCAGTATTTT. This translates into CASSPHRTGRTDTQYF.

The chain carries TRBV28 and TRBJ1-2, with D perhaps TRBD1 (6 bases). The CDR3 consists of 14 residues. CDR1 MDHEN and CDR2 SYDVKM come from the germline V gene. V was clipped by 5 bases and J by 2 bases, with 12 bases between them. Here the CDR3 DNA reads TGTGCCAGCAGTCTCCGACAGGAAAACTATGGCTACACCTTC. It translates to CASSLRQENYGYTF.

The chain couples TRBV2 to TRBJ1-1; 9 positions agree with TRBD1. Germline values: CDR1 SNHLY, CDR2 FYNNEI. V was clipped by 7 bases and J by 4 bases; unmatched bases: 7. The CDR3 is 14 amino acids. The CDR3 DNA follows: TGTGCCAGCAAGAGGGACAGGGTCGGCACTGAAGCTTTCTTT. It yields the protein CASKRDRVGTEAFF.

As DNA, the CDR3 is TGTGCCAGCTCACCACGGCAGGACTACCAAGAGACCCAGTACTTC. It codes for CASSPRQDYQETQYF. The rearrangement uses TRBV18 and TRBJ2-5; possible D gene TRBD2, 5 bases. There are 15 residues in the CDR3. Germline lookup yields CDR1 KGHSH and CDR2 LQKENI. V was clipped by 1 base and J by 0 bases, with 9 bases between them.

The count of this clone is one. The V gene is TRBV7-8, the J gene TRBJ2-7, with a tentative D call TRBD1 (6 bases). The length of the CDR3 is 14 residues. Trimming took 0 bases from V and 3 from J, leaving 9 bases between them. Germline V gene data show CDR1 as SGHVS and CDR2 as FQNEAQ. The CDR3 DNA reads as TGTGCCAGCAGCTTAGCGCCAGGGGACTACGAGCAGTACTTC. Its protein is CASSLAPGDYEQYF.

This rearrangement joins TRBV6-1 to TRBJ2-7; possibly TRBD1 for D (6 bases). Germline CDR1 reads MNHNS; CDR2 reads SASEGT. The germline V and J ends were trimmed by 2 bases and 2 bases, with 10 bases remaining between them. The CDR3 length is 14 residues. The CDR3 protein is CASSESQGPYEQYF. CDR3 nucleotide sequence: TGTGCCAGCAGTGAATCACAGGGTCCCTACGAGCAGTACTTC.

J is TRBJ2-7 and V is TRBV7-6, with 7 bases identical to TRBD1. The length of the CDR3 is 14 residues. After removal of 5 bases from V and 6 bases from J, the junction contained 10 bases not matched to a gene. The germline CDR1 and CDR2 sequences are SGHVS and FNYEAQ. The CDR3 sequence: CASSRRTGATEQYF. The DNA of the CDR3 is TGTGCCAGCAGCAGAAGAACAGGGGCCACCGAGCAGTACTTC.

The chain is built from TRBV11-2 and TRBJ2-7; D remains ambiguous. The CDR3 is 15 amino acids. Germline-derived CDR1 and CDR2 are SGHAT and FQNNGV. V lost 3 bases to trimming and J lost 3 bases, with 15 bases between them. CDR3 amino acids: CASSFLPDTNYEQYF. Written as DNA, the CDR3 is TGTGCCAGCAGCTTCCTTCCCGACACAAACTACGAGCAGTACTTC.

The chain carries TRBV27 and TRBJ1-1; 8 bases line up with TRBD1. The CDR3 is 15 amino acids. The V segment lost 4 bases and the J segment 0 bases; nucleotides outside the gene matches: 4. In germline, CDR1 is MNHEY, CDR2 SMNVEV (reference sequence). The CDR3 nucleotides are TGTGCCAGCAGTTCGCGGGACAGGATGAACACTGAAGCTTTCTTT. Residues: CASSSRDRMNTEAFF.

This chain links TRBV5-8 with TRBJ2-1, with no clear D. The CDR3 loop spans 13 amino acids. V was cut by 0 bases and J by 5 bases, with 6 bases left in between. Germline V gene lookup returns CDR1 SGHTS and CDR2 YDEGEE. The DNA for the CDR3 is TGTGCCAGCAGCTTGGATAGCCACAATGAGCAGTTCTTC. Amino acids: CASSLDSHNEQFF.

The chain is built from TRBV30 and TRBJ2-3, with D possibly matching TRBD2 (6 bases). The CDR3 totals 17 residues. Germline values: CDR1 GTSNPN, CDR2 SVGIG (reference sequence). The V gene lost 1 base and the J gene lost 7 bases, with 24 bases spanning the gap. The CDR3 region is CAWSAERGLPILNTQYF. For the CDR3, the DNA is TGTGCCTGGAGTGCCGAACGGGGACTGCCTATCCTCAATACGCAGTATTTT.

The CDR3 sequence is CASSLGYNEKLFF. The DNA of the CDR3 is TGTGCCAGCAGCTTGGGCTATAATGAAAAACTGTTTTTT. The chain is built from TRBV5-6 and TRBJ1-4; D is ambiguous. CDR1 and CDR2 (germline): SGHDT, YYEEEE. The V end was cut by 0 bases, the J end by 4 bases, with 4 bases between. The CDR3 has 13 amino acids.

The sample holds one count of this clone. V and J are TRBV5-1 and TRBJ1-1, with D maybe TRBD1 (5 bases). The CDR3 consists of 14 residues. V was cut by 0 bases and J by 4 bases, with 10 bases left in between. The germline V gene encodes CDR1 SGHRS and CDR2 YFSETQ. The CDR3: CASSLDPGGTEAFF. CDR3 DNA: TGCGCCAGCAGCTTGGATCCGGGGGGCACTGAAGCTTTCTTT.

The rearrangement joins TRBV7-2 to TRBJ1-5; unclear D gene. The V gene lost 1 base and the J gene lost 7 bases, with 11 bases spanning the gap. Germline V lookup: CDR1 SGHTA, CDR2 FQGNSA. The CDR3 consists of 14 residues. The CDR3 reads CASSLELLTQPQHF. CDR3 DNA: TGTGCCAGCAGCTTAGAATTGCTTACACAGCCCCAGCATTTT.

DNA of the CDR3: TGTGCCAGCAGCGAGGAGTACGAGCAGTACTTC. It translates to CASSEEYEQYF. This chain links TRBV2 with TRBJ2-7; D not certain. CDR1 and CDR2 (germline): SNHLY, FYNNEI. The CDR3 contains 11 residues. V shed 6 bases and J shed 4 bases, with 7 bases lying between them. Looking up the rest from reference TRBV2 and TRBJ2-7 gives the full variable domain: EPEVTQTPSHQVTQMGQEVILRCVPISNHLYFYWYRQILGQKVEFLVSFYNNEISEKSEIFDDQFSVERPDGSNFTLKIRSTKLEDSAMYFCASSEEYEQYFGPGTRLTVT.

The genes are TRBV6-1 and TRBJ1-5, with 7 bases fitting TRBD1. Trimming took 3 bases from V and 7 from J; bases not matched to a gene: 3. Looked up from germline, CDR1 is MNHNS and CDR2 is SASEGT. CDR3 length: 13 residues. For the CDR3, the DNA is TGTGCCAGCAGTGAGGGGACAGTACAGCCCCAGCATTTT. It specifies CASSEGTVQPQHF.

CDR3 DNA sequence: TGTGCCAGCAAAACCGGGGGATTTAACACAGATACGCAGTATTTT. As protein: CASKTGGFNTDTQYF. This chain uses TRBV11-2 with TRBJ2-3; D might be TRBD2 (6 bases). The CDR3 is 15 residues long. V was shortened by 7 bases and J by 2 bases, with 16 bases between the two germline ends. Germline V gives CDR1 SGHAT, CDR2 FQNNGV.

This clone has just one count. This sequence joins TRBV4-1 and TRBJ2-1; TRBD2 might be the D (6 bases). CDR3 length: 16 residues. Germline V gene data show CDR1 as MGHRA and CDR2 as YSYEKL. With 4 bases removed from V and 5 bases from J, the gap between germline ends came to 18 bases. The CDR3: CASSLLIRRDNNEQFF. CDR3 nucleotide sequence: TGCGCCAGCAGCCTCCTCATTAGGCGGGATAACAATGAGCAGTTCTTC.

The chain has TRBV11-2 and TRBJ2-7, with 8 bases fitting TRBD2. Trimming took 5 bases from V and 6 from J; bases not matched to a gene: 12. The germline CDR1 and CDR2 sequences are SGHAT and FQNNGV. The CDR3 loop spans 15 amino acids. The CDR3 DNA reads TGTGCCAGCAGCCCCCCGGGACTAGGGAGCGGCGAGCAGTACTTC. Its translation is CASSPPGLGSGEQYF.

This clone appeared once. The chain joins TRBV15 to TRBJ1-2; TRBD1 matches at 7 bases. Germline lookup yields CDR1 LNHNV and CDR2 YYDKDF (reference sequence). This CDR3 region has 16 residues. Losses at the gene ends were 5 bases for V and 7 bases for J; bases not matched to a gene: 16. The CDR3 sequence is CATSLKGGGGLVGYTF. CDR3 nucleotide sequence: TGTGCCACCAGCCTTAAAGGGGGCGGGGGGCTTGTTGGCTACACCTTC.

The chain employs TRBV19 and TRBJ1-2; D remains ambiguous. Germline CDR1 reads LNHDA; CDR2 reads SQIVND (reference sequence). Trimming took 3 bases from V and 2 from J, leaving 10 bases between them. The CDR3 covers 14 residues. The CDR3 loop is CASSMVRRNYGYTF. In DNA, the CDR3 is TGTGCCAGTAGTATGGTGAGGAGAAACTATGGCTACACCTTC.